This entry lists 9 T cell receptor beta chains sequenced from one sample in a study of blood T cell repertoires in COVID-19. Libraries were prepared by immunoSEQ multiplex PCR; TCRdb keeps only in-frame clonotypes and omits some of them. The table shows under 300,000 clones, with nearly 90% occurring only once. Material: peripheral blood. These receptors were obtained from a woman between 40 and 55 years old who had recovered from COVID-19.

The chain has TRBV3-1 (or the pseudogene TRBV3-2) and TRBJ2-2, with TRBD2 identical over 12 bases. The CDR3 totals 21 residues. CDR1 and CDR2 from the germline V gene are LGHDT and YNNKEL (reference sequence). V shed 0 bases and J 0 bases; nucleotides not matched to a gene: 11. The DNA for the CDR3 is TGTGCCAGCAGCCAAGACCGCTTGCGGACTAGCGGGACCGCGAACACCGGGGAGCTGTTTTTT. Translated: CASSQDRLRTSGTANTGELFF.

The V gene is TRBV19, the J gene TRBJ1-2; the match to TRBD1 covers 9 bases. The CDR3 runs 14 residues. The V gene's germline CDR1 is LNHDA and CDR2 SQIVND (reference sequence). J was trimmed by 8 bases and V by 3 bases; bases with no gene match: 7. This CDR3 is CASSMDRGRWGYTF. The CDR3 DNA reads TGTGCCAGTAGTATGGACAGGGGAAGATGGGGCTACACCTTC.

The rearrangement uses TRBV2 and TRBJ1-3; D is uncertain. The ends were cut back, 8 bases at V and 0 bases at J, with 20 bases in the middle. Germline CDR1 SNHLY, CDR2 FYNNEI. The CDR3 covers 17 residues. In DNA form, the CDR3 reads TGTGCCAGCCACCGTCCCGGTTTTTTAACCTCTGGAAACACCATATATTTT. Protein: CASHRPGFLTSGNTIYF.

The chain couples TRBV11-3 to TRBJ2-2, with TRBD1 matching over 8 bases. CDR3 length: 16 amino acids. Germline loops: CDR1 SGHNT, CDR2 YENEEA. With 5 bases clipped from V and 6 bases from J, the junction kept 11 bases outside the gene matches. CDR3 in DNA: TGTGCCAGCAGCGCACACAGGGGGTTAAGCGCCGGGGAGCTGTTTTTT. Residues: CASSAHRGLSAGELFF.

The CDR3 reads CASSPNRGRRADTQYF. DNA for the CDR3: TGTGCCAGTAGTCCAAACAGGGGGCGCCGGGCAGATACGCAGTATTTT. The chain joins TRBV19 to TRBJ2-3; 9 nucleotides agree with TRBD1. Germline lookup yields CDR1 LNHDA and CDR2 SQIVND (reference sequence). The CDR3 length is 16 residues. J lost 4 bases, V lost 5 bases, and 10 bases had no gene match.

This clone was seen a single time. The V call is TRBV28, the J call TRBJ2-3; weak D call: TRBD2 (5 bases). The length of the CDR3 is 17 residues. CDR1 is MDHEN and CDR2 is SYDVKM in the germline V gene. Between the trimmed V and J ends, which lost 6 bases and 1 base, there was a span of 20 bases. The CDR3 nucleotides read TGTGCCAGCAGCTACACCGCCCGGGGAAAGGGCACAGATACGCAGTATTTT. Residues: CASSYTARGKGTDTQYF.

This chain links TRBV5-6 with TRBJ1-2; 9 bases fit TRBD1. The germline CDR1 and CDR2 sequences are SGHDT and YYEEEE. V was clipped by 0 bases and J by 5 bases; unmatched bases: 8. The CDR3 consists of 16 residues. This CDR3 reads CASSLEQGAFMYGYTF. In DNA form, the CDR3 reads TGTGCCAGCAGCTTGGAACAGGGGGCGTTTATGTATGGCTACACCTTC.

The rearrangement links TRBV7-3 to TRBJ2-3, with 8 bases aligning to TRBD2. The ends lost 2 bases at V and 1 base at J; junction bases unmatched: 2. Germline V gene sequence: CDR1 SGHTA, CDR2 FQGTGA. CDR3 length: 15 amino acids. CDR3 nucleotide sequence: TGTGCCAGCAGCTTAGCAGCGGGGGGCACAGATACGCAGTATTTT. Translation gives CASSLAAGGTDTQYF.

The chain uses TRBV6-5 and TRBJ1-3; D call uncertain. Germline V gene data show CDR1 as MNHEY and CDR2 as SVGAGI. V lost 2 bases and J 4 bases, leaving 6 bases between the germline ends. CDR3 length: 13 amino acids. The CDR3 coding sequence is TGTGCCAGCAGTTACACGGGGGGAAACACCATATATTTT. Its protein product is CASSYTGGNTIYF.